This passage covers 16 T cell receptor beta chains from one sample sequenced in a study of T cell repertoires in MIS-A myocarditis. Repertoires were generated with immunoSEQ multiplex PCR, while TCRdb's copy carries only in-frame clones and drops some. The sample records roughly 14,000 clones, 74% being singletons. Material for sequencing was left ventricle heart tissue obtained at autopsy. These receptors came from a young man with fulminant myocarditis from multisystem inflammatory syndrome in adults (MIS-A) after COVID-19.

The J gene is TRBJ1-2, the V gene TRBV9, with 9 bases that match TRBD1. CDR1 is SGDLS, CDR2 YYNGEE, per germline. V gave up 4 bases and J gave up 8 bases; unmatched junction bases: 18. CDR3 length equals 17 residues. In DNA form, the CDR3 reads TGTGCCAGCAGCCCCCAGGCCCCCGGGACAGGGAATTCGGGCTACACCTTC. Amino acid sequence: CASSPQAPGTGNSGYTF.

This clone was counted only a few times. The chain couples TRBV2 to TRBJ2-5; D gene ambiguous. Trimming shortened V by 8 bases and J by 5 bases, and 9 bases separated the two germline ends. This CDR3 spans 11 amino acids. The germline V gene has CDR1 SNHLY and CDR2 FYNNEI. CDR3 in amino acids: CASAYAETQYF. The CDR3 DNA follows: TGTGCCAGCGCATACGCGGAGACCCAGTACTTC.

This chain links TRBV20-1 with TRBJ1-1, with D maybe TRBD1 (5 bases). The CDR3 is made up of 11 amino acids. Germline assignment: CDR1 DFQATT and CDR2 SNEGSKA (reference sequence). The DNA of the CDR3 is TGCAGGGGGGACGGGTACACTGAAGCTTTCTTT. Translation gives CRGDGYTEAFF.

This sequence joins TRBV28 and TRBJ2-7, with TRBD1 matching over 8 bases. With 5 bases clipped from V and 3 bases from J, the junction kept 9 bases outside the gene matches. The CDR3 is 15 amino acids. The V gene's germline CDR1 is MDHEN and CDR2 SYDVKM. The CDR3 here is CASSLSGTGDYEQYF. The DNA for the CDR3 is TGTGCCAGCAGTCTATCCGGGACAGGAGACTACGAGCAGTACTTC.

The chain recombines TRBV28 with TRBJ1-2, with D possibly TRBD1 on 5 matching bases. V lost 1 base, J lost 4 bases, and 10 bases lay in between. CDR3 length equals 14 residues. CDR1 and CDR2 (germline): MDHEN, SYDVKM. CDR3 residues: CASSLYPGTYGYTF. DNA of the CDR3: TGTGCCAGCAGTTTATACCCAGGGACCTATGGCTACACCTTC.

The chain joins TRBV4-2 to TRBJ1-1, with TRBD1 as a possible D gene (5 bases). From germline, CDR1 is LGHNA and CDR2 YNFKEQ. There are 14 residues in the CDR3. The ends were cut back, 6 bases at V and 4 bases at J, with 15 bases in the middle. CDR3 protein: CASRITGQGTEAFF. DNA for the CDR3: TGTGCCAGCAGGATTACGGGCCAGGGCACTGAAGCTTTCTTT.

The rearrangement joins TRBV5-1 to TRBJ1-4; 8 nucleotides align to TRBD1. The ends lost 4 bases at V and 5 bases at J; junction bases unmatched: 10. The CDR3 is 16 residues long. Germline V gene lookup returns CDR1 SGHRS and CDR2 YFSETQ. The CDR3 DNA reads as TGCGCCAGCAGCAGGGGACAGACAGGGGCCAATGAAAAACTGTTTTTT. Its translation: CASSRGQTGANEKLFF.

V gene TRBV27 combines with J gene TRBJ1-1; D call uncertain. The ends were cut back, 6 bases at V and 0 bases at J, with 17 bases in the middle. This CDR3 has 16 residues. Germline V CDR1 and CDR2: MNHEY, SMNVEV (reference sequence). The chain's CDR3 is CASRAPSVQLNTEAFF. The CDR3 DNA sequence: TGTGCCAGCAGAGCGCCATCCGTACAGCTGAACACTGAAGCTTTCTTT.

The chain is built from TRBV10-2 and TRBJ1-6; the D gene is possibly TRBD1 (5 bases). Trimming left V 0 bases short and J 7 bases short, with 10 bases between. Germline lookup yields CDR1 WSHSY and CDR2 SAAADI. This CDR3 comprises 15 residues. Here the CDR3 DNA reads TGCGCCAGCAGTGAGTCGGGACGGACGAATTCACCCCTCCACTTT. Translation gives CASSESGRTNSPLHF.

The chain joins TRBV11-2 to TRBJ2-3; D is tentatively TRBD1 or TRBD2 (5 bases each). Trimming stripped 1 base from V and 5 bases from J, with 22 bases between. The CDR3 sequence is 18 residues long. Germline CDR1 SGHAT, CDR2 FQNNGV. This CDR3 reads CASSLVFGGDPSRDTQYF. The CDR3 DNA sequence: TGTGCCAGCAGCTTAGTATTTGGTGGGGACCCCTCCCGAGATACGCAGTATTTT.

This clone appeared a few times. The chain has TRBV11-2 and TRBJ1-2; possibly TRBD1 for D (5 bases). The germline V gene encodes CDR1 SGHAT and CDR2 FQNNGV. The V gene lost 5 bases and the J gene lost 4 bases, with 11 bases spanning the gap. This CDR3 region has 13 residues. The DNA of the CDR3 is TGTGCCAGCAGCCCCGTAGGGACCTATGGCTACACCTTC. Protein: CASSPVGTYGYTF.

The chain links TRBV19 to TRBJ2-5, with D possibly matching TRBD1 (6 bases). CDR1 LNHDA and CDR2 SQIVND come from the germline V gene (reference sequence). The CDR3 extends over 15 amino acids. Between the trimmed V and J ends, which lost 1 base and 4 bases, there was a span of 13 bases. Here the CDR3 DNA reads TGTGCCAGTAGTATAGGGGTAGGGGGATCAGAGACCCAGTACTTC. This encodes CASSIGVGGSETQYF.

This clone was observed once. The chain uses TRBV4-3 and TRBJ1-6; a weak D match, TRBD1 (6 bases). The CDR3 has 17 amino acids. Germline-derived CDR1 and CDR2 are LGHNA and YSLEER. V was clipped by 5 bases and J by 5 bases, with 19 bases between them. In DNA, the CDR3 is TGCGCCAGCAGCTCTCAAATTTACAGGGCAGATAATTCACCCCTCCACTTT. Its protein product is CASSSQIYRADNSPLHF.

The count of this clone is one. This sequence joins TRBV7-2 and TRBJ2-1; D is uncertain. Trimming left V 5 bases short and J 10 bases short, with 9 bases between. CDR1 and CDR2 (germline): SGHTA, FQGNSA. The CDR3 covers 11 residues. CDR3 loop: CASSDTVEQFF. The CDR3 DNA sequence: TGTGCCAGCAGCGACACGGTAGAGCAGTTCTTC.

The gene calls are TRBV11-2 and TRBJ2-7, with D unclear. The CDR3 is 13 residues long. V dropped 0 bases and J dropped 4 bases, with 7 bases sitting between them. Germline CDR1 and CDR2: SGHAT and FQNNGV. CDR3 sequence reads: CASSLERVYEQYF. The CDR3 nucleotides are TGTGCCAGCAGCTTAGAACGTGTTTACGAGCAGTACTTC.

The J gene is TRBJ1-1, the V gene TRBV24-1; possible D gene TRBD1, 5 bases. Germline assignment: CDR1 KGHDR and CDR2 SFDVKD. The length of the CDR3 is 11 residues. V was cut by 7 bases and J by 7 bases, with 9 bases left in between. The CDR3 DNA reads TGTGCCACCAGGTCAGGGAGTGAAGCTTTCTTT. This codes for CATRSGSEAFF.